Described below is a single T cell receptor (beta chain) sequence and its context. Its antigen is still unknown. The data are from a study of cytomegalovirus exposure and HLA in healthy donors. General study points: Follow-up analysis later connected one missense variant in DCLRE1C with trimming of TCR beta V- and J-genes. DRB1 showed the most TCR associations and HLA-C the fewest in a later analysis, as rates varied by HLA locus.

Use of 60 Vbeta and 13 Jbeta primers characterized the PCR. The data were produced by immunoSEQ multiplex PCR, yet TCRdb's version contains in-frame clones alone and is incomplete. The table lists 89,000 or so clones, about four fifths of them singletons. All the people who gave samples were healthy bone marrow donors. Donors counted as nominally healthy when sampled, yet unrecorded immune exposures were likely. This clonotype was obtained from a woman aged 18-30 years in good health and CMV-seropositive. The sequencing input was PBMCs.

CDR3 coding DNA: TGTGCCACCAGCAGAGATCAGGCGCAAGAGACCCAGTACTTC. Translation: CATSRDQAQETQYF. This chain connects TRBV15 to TRBJ2-5; D not resolved. V was pared by 0 bases and J by 2 bases, with 7 bases between. CDR1 and CDR2 from the germline V gene are LNHNV and YYDKDF (reference sequence). This CDR3 is built from 14 residues.